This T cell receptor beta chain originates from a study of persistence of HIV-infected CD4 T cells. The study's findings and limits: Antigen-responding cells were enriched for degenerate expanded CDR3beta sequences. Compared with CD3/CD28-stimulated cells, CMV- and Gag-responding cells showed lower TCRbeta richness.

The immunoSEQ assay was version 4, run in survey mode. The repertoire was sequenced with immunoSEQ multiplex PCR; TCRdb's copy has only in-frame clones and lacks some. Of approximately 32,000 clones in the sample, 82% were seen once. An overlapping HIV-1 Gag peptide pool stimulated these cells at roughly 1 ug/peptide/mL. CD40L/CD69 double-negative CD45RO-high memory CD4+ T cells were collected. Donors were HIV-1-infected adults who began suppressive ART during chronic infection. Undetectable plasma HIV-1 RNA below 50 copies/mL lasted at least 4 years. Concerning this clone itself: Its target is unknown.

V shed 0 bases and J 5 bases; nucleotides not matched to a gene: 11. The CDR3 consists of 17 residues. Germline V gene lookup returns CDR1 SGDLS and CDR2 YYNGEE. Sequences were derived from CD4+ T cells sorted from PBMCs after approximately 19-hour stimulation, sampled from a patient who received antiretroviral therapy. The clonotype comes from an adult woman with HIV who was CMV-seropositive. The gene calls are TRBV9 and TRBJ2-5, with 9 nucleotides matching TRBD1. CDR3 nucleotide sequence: TGTGCCAGCAGCGTAGGGGGGACAGGGTCGTCCGGGGAGACCCAGTACTTC. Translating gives CASSVGGTGSSGETQYF. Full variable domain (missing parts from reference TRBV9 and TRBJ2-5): DSGVTQTPKHLITATGQRVTLRCSPRSGDLSVYWYQQSLDQGLQFLIQYYNGEERAKGNILERFSAQQFPDLHSELNLSSLELGDSALYFCASSVGGTGSSGETQYFGPGTRLLVL.